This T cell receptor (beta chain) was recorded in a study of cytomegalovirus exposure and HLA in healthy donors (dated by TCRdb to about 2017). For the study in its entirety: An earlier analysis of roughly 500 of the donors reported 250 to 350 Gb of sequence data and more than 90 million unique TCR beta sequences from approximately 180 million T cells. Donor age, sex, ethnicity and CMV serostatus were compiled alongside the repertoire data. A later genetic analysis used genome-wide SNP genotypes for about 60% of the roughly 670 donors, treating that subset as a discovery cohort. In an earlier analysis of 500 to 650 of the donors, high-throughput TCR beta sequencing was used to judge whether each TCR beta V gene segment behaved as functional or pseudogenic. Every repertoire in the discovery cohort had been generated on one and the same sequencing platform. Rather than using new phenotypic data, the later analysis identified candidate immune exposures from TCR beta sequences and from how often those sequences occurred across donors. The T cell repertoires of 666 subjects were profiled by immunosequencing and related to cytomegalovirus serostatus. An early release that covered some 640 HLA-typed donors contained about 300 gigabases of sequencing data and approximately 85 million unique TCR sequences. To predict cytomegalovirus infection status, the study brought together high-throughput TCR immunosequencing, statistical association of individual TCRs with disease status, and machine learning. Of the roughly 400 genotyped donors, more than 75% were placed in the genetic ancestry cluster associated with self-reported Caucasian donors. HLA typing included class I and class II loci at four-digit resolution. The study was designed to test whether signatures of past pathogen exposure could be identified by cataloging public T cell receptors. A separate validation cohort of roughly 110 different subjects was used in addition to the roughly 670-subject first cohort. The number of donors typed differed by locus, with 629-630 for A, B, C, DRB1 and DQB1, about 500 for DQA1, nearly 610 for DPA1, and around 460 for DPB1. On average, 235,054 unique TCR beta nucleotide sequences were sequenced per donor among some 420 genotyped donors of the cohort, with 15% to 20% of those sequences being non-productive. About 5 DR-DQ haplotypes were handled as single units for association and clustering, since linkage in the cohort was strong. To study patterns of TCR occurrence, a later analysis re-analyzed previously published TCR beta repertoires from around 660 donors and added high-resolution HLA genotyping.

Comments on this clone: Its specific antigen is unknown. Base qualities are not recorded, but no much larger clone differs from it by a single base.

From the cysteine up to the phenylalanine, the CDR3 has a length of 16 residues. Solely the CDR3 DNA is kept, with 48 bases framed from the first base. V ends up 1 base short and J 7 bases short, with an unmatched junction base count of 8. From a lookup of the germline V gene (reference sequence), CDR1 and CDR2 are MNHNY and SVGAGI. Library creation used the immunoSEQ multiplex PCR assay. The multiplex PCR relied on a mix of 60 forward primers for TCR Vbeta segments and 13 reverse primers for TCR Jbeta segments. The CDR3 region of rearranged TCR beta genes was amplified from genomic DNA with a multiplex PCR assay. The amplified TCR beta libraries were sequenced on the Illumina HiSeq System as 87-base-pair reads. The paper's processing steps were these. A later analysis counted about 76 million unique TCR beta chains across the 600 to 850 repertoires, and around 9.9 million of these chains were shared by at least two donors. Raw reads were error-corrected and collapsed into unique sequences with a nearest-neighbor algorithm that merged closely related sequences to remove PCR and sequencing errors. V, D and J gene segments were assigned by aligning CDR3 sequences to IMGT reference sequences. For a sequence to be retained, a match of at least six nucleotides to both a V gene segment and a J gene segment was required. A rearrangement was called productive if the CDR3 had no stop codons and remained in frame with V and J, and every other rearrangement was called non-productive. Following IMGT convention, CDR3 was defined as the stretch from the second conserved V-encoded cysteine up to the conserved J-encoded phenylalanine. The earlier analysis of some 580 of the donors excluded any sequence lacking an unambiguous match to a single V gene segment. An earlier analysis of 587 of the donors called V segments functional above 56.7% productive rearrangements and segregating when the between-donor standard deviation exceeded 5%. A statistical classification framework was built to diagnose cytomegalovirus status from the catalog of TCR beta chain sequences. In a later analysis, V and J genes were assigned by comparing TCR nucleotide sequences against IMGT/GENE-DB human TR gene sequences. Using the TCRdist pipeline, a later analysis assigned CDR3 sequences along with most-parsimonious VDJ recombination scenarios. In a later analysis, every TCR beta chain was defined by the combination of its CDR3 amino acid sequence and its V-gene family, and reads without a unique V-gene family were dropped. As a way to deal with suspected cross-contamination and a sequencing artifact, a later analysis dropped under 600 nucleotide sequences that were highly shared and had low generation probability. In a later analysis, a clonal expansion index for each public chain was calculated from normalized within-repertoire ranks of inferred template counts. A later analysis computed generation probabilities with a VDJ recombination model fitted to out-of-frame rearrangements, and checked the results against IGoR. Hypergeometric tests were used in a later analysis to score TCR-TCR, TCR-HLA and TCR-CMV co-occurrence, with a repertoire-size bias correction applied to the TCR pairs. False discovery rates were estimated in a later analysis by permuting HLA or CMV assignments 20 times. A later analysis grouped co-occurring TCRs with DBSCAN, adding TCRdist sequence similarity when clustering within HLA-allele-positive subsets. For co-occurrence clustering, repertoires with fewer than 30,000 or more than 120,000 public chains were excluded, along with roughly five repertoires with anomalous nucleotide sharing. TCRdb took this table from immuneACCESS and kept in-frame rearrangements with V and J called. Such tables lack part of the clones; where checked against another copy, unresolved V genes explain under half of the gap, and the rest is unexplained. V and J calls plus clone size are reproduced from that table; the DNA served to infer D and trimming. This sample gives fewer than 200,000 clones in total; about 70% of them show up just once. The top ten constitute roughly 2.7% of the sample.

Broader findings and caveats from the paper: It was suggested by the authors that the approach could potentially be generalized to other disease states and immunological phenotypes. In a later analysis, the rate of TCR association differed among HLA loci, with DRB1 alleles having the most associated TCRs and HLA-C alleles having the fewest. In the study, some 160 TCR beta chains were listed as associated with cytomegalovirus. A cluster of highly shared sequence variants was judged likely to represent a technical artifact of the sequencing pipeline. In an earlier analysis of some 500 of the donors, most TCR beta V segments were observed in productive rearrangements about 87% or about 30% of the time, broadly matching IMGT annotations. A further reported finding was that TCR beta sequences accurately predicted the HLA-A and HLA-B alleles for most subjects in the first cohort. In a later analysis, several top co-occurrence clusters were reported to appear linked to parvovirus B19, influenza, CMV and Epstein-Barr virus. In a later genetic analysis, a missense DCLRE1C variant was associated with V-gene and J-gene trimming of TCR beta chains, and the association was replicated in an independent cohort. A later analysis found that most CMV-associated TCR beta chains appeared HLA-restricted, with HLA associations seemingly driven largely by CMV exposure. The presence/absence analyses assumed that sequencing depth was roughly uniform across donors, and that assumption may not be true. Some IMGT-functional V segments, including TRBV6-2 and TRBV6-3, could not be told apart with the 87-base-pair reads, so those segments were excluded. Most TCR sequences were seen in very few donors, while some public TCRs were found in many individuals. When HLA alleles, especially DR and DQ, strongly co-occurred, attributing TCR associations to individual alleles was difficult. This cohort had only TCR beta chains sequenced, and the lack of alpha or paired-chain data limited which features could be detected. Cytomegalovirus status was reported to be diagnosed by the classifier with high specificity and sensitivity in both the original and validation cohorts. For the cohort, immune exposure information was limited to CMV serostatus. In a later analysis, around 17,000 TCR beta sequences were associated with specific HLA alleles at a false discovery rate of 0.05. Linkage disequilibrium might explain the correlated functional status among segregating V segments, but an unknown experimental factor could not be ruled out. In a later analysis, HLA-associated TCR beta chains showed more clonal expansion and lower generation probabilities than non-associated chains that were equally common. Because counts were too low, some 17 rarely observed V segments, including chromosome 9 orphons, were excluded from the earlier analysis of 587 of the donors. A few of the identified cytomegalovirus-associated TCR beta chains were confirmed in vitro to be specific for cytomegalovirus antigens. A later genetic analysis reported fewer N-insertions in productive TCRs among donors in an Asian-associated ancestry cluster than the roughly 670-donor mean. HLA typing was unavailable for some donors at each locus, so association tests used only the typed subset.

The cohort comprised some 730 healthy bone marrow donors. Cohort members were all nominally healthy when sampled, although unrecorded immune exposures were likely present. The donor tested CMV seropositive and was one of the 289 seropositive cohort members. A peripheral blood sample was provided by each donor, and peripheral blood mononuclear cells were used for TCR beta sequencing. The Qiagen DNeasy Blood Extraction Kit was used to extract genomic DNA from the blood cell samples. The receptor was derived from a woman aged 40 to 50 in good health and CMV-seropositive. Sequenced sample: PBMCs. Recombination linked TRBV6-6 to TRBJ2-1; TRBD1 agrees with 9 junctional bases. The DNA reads TGTGCCAGCAGTTACTTACAGGGGGCGCGGGTGAATGAGCAGTTCTTC. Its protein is CASSYLQGARVNEQFF.